The 29 T cell receptor beta chains given below trace back to one sample, sequenced in a study of blood T cell repertoires in COVID-19. Libraries were prepared by immunoSEQ multiplex PCR; TCRdb keeps only in-frame clonotypes and omits some of them. The sample includes approximately 28,000 clones, approximately 70% of them seen just once. Sequencing input: peripheral blood. Source of these receptors: a man in his 60s with active or convalescent COVID-19.

The chain couples TRBV2 to TRBJ2-1; possibly TRBD1 for D (6 bases). From germline, CDR1 is SNHLY and CDR2 FYNNEI. V lost 5 bases, J lost 8 bases, and 10 bases lay in between. The CDR3 contains 12 residues. For the CDR3, the DNA is TGTGCCAGCAGTCCACAGGGCCATGAGCAGTTCTTC. Its translation is CASSPQGHEQFF.

The chain has TRBV10-2 and TRBJ2-1, with 12 bases that match TRBD2. This CDR3 has 16 amino acids. The germline V gene has CDR1 WSHSY and CDR2 SAAADI. V was pared by 4 bases and J by 4 bases, with 5 bases of the junction left unmatched. The CDR3 spells CASSGWTSGKYNEQFF. CDR3 DNA sequence: TGCGCCAGCAGTGGTTGGACTAGCGGGAAATACAATGAGCAGTTCTTC.

The gene calls are TRBV6-5 and TRBJ1-5; D is ambiguous. Trimming took 6 bases from V and 2 from J, leaving 5 bases between them. This CDR3 region has 12 residues. Germline CDR1 is MNHEY and CDR2 is SVGAGI. The CDR3 DNA reads TGTGCCAGCAGGCAGGGCAATCAGCCCCAGCATTTT. Its translation: CASRQGNQPQHF.

The chain is built from TRBV5-6 and TRBJ1-4; D is unclear. The ends were cut back, 3 bases at V and 8 bases at J, with 11 bases in the middle. The CDR3 is 13 amino acids. Germline V gene sequence: CDR1 SGHDT, CDR2 YYEEEE. CDR3 sequence: CASSSEGSEKLFF. CDR3 DNA: TGTGCCAGCAGCTCCGAGGGTTCGGAAAAACTGTTTTTT.

This chain uses TRBV11-1 with TRBJ2-5; D perhaps matches TRBD2 (5 bases). Germline CDR1 and CDR2: SGHAT and FQDESV (reference sequence). This CDR3 contains 13 residues. V was shortened by 2 bases and J by 9 bases, with 13 bases between the two germline ends. The CDR3 sequence is CASSLIRGSPQYF. DNA for the CDR3: TGTGCCAGCAGCTTAATACGTGGGAGCCCCCAGTACTTC.

This clone was picked up a small number of times. This sequence joins TRBV7-9 and TRBJ1-2; TRBD1 agrees at 7 bases. CDR1 and CDR2 (germline): SEHNR, FQNEAQ (reference sequence). CDR3 length equals 13 residues. With 5 bases clipped from V and 8 bases from J, the junction kept 8 bases outside the gene matches. The CDR3 region has the DNA TGTGCCAGCAGCGGGCGGGACAGCCGGGGCTACACCTTC. Its protein is CASSGRDSRGYTF.

The chain joins TRBV29-1 to TRBJ1-1; D possibly corresponds to TRBD1 (5 bases). Per germline, CDR1 SQVTM and CDR2 ANQGSEA. V was pared by 7 bases and J by 3 bases, with 18 bases between. The CDR3 has 14 residues. The DNA of the CDR3 is TGCAGCGGGAGGGACTCCTCCACGGACACTGAAGCTTTCTTT. Its translation is CSGRDSSTDTEAFF.

The CDR3 protein is CASSQDFQGQEKLFF. CDR3 in DNA: TGTGCCAGCAGCCAAGATTTCCAGGGTCAGGAAAAACTGTTTTTT. The rearrangement joins TRBV4-2 to TRBJ1-4, with D possibly matching TRBD1 (5 bases). CDR1 is LGHNA and CDR2 is YNFKEQ in the germline V gene. This CDR3 has 15 amino acids. Trimming shortened V by 0 bases and J by 8 bases, and 13 bases separated the two germline ends.

V is TRBV27 and J is TRBJ2-7; the match to TRBD1 covers 10 bases. V was clipped by 8 bases and J by 3 bases; unmatched bases: 4. Germline-derived CDR1 and CDR2 are MNHEY and SMNVEV (reference sequence). The CDR3 is 13 residues long. CDR3 sequence: CASRTGGHYEQYF. The CDR3, as DNA: TGTGCCAGCCGGACAGGGGGGCACTACGAGCAGTACTTC.

The chain recombines TRBV6-5 with TRBJ1-1, with a possible D match to TRBD1 (5 bases). CDR1 and CDR2 (germline): MNHEY, SVGAGI. V was clipped by 0 bases and J by 1 base, with 12 bases between them. The CDR3 runs to 16 residues. The CDR3 spells CASSYSGLTGNTEAFF. For the CDR3, the DNA is TGTGCCAGCAGTTACTCGGGACTTACGGGGAACACTGAAGCTTTCTTT.

The chain recombines TRBV30 with TRBJ1-1, with D hard to call. Per the germline V gene, CDR1 is GTSNPN and CDR2 is SVGIG (reference sequence). Trimming stripped 2 bases from V and 1 base from J, with 5 bases between. The CDR3 length is 12 residues. Written as DNA, the CDR3 is TGTGCCTGGAGTAATAGGAACACTGAAGCTTTCTTT. Amino acids: CAWSNRNTEAFF.

This chain joins TRBV5-1 and TRBJ2-3, with D uncertain. The CDR3 has 12 residues. Trimming left V 0 bases short and J 5 bases short, with 4 bases between. Looked up from germline, CDR1 is SGHRS and CDR2 is YFSETQ. The CDR3 nucleotides are TGCGCCAGCAGCTTGGCACAAGATACGCAGTATTTT. Protein: CASSLAQDTQYF. Supplemented by reference TRBV5-1 and TRBJ2-3, the full variable domain reads KAGVTQTPRYLIKTRGQQVTLSCSPISGHRSVSWYQQTPGQGLQFLFEYFSETQRNKGNFPGRFSGRQFSNSRSEMNVSTLELGDSALYLCASSLAQDTQYFGPGTRLTVL.

The CDR3 is CASSESIGIAGDRLQEQYF. The CDR3 nucleotides are TGCGCCAGCAGTGAGTCGATCGGGATAGCGGGGGACCGACTTCAGGAGCAGTACTTC. This sequence joins TRBV10-1 and TRBJ2-7; 9 nucleotides agree with TRBD2. Germline CDR1 reads WNHNN; CDR2 reads SYGVQD (reference sequence). V was clipped by 0 bases and J by 7 bases; unmatched bases: 19. There are 19 residues in the CDR3.

In its sample, this clone was seen a few times. The chain links TRBV5-4 to TRBJ1-1; possible D gene TRBD1, 6 bases. Germline CDR1 is SGHNT and CDR2 is YYREEE (reference sequence). The V end lost 5 bases, the J end lost 4 bases, and 15 bases lay between the germline ends. CDR3 size: 14 residues. CDR3: CASRSSAGVTEAFF. The CDR3 coding sequence is TGTGCCAGCAGATCATCAGCAGGGGTCACTGAAGCTTTCTTT. The variable domain in full, completed from reference TRBV5-4 and TRBJ1-1, reads ETGVTQSPTHLIKTRGQQVTLRCSSQSGHNTVSWYQQALGQGPQFIFQYYREEENGRGNFPPRFSGLQFPNYSSELNVNALELDDSALYLCASRSSAGVTEAFFGQGTRLTVV.

This clone was picked up a small number of times. The rearrangement links TRBV5-1 to TRBJ2-5, with D uncertain. Germline lookup yields CDR1 SGHRS and CDR2 YFSETQ. The CDR3 spans 13 residues. The ends were cut back, 4 bases at V and 10 bases at J, with 17 bases in the middle. CDR3 coding DNA: TGCGCCAGCAGCCCGGTAGTTGAGCAGGTCCAGTACTTC. It encodes CASSPVVEQVQYF.

There are a few counts of this clone. This rearrangement joins TRBV10-1 to TRBJ2-2, with D uncertain. The CDR3 length is 13 residues. Germline V gene lookup returns CDR1 WNHNN and CDR2 SYGVQD (reference sequence). The ends were cut back, 7 bases at V and 4 bases at J, with 10 bases in the middle. Here the CDR3 DNA reads TGCGCCAGCAACGGAGACTCCACCGGGGAGCTGTTTTTT. It codes for CASNGDSTGELFF.

The chain links TRBV5-1 to TRBJ1-5, with 7 nucleotides matching TRBD1. Germline CDR1 reads SGHRS; CDR2 reads YFSETQ. J gave up 6 bases and V 4 bases, and 7 bases lay outside the gene matches. This CDR3 contains 14 residues. The CDR3 protein is CASSPGTVGQPQHF. CDR3 DNA sequence: TGCGCCAGCAGCCCCGGGACAGTTGGTCAGCCCCAGCATTTT. Based on the CDR3 plus reference TRBV5-1 and TRBJ1-5, the full variable domain is KAGVTQTPRYLIKTRGQQVTLSCSPISGHRSVSWYQQTPGQGLQFLFEYFSETQRNKGNFPGRFSGRQFSNSRSEMNVSTLELGDSALYLCASSPGTVGQPQHFGDGTRLSIL.

The genes are TRBV10-3 and TRBJ1-1, with 10 bases identical to TRBD1. V shed 10 bases and J 5 bases; nucleotides not matched to a gene: 10. CDR3 length equals 14 residues. Germline CDR1 and CDR2: ENHRY and SYGVKD. CDR3 coding DNA: TGTGCCACTACCGGGACAGGGGTTAAAACTGAAGCTTTCTTT. Protein sequence: CATTGTGVKTEAFF.

The chain employs TRBV6-2 or TRBV6-3 and TRBJ2-3; 7 positions match TRBD2. The CDR3 runs 15 residues. The trim removed 6 bases at V and 7 bases at J, leaving 13 bases unmatched. Germline CDR1 and CDR2: MNHEY and SVGEGT. The CDR3: CASSNPGDYKYTQYF. CDR3 DNA sequence: TGTGCCAGCAGCAACCCCGGGGACTATAAATATACGCAGTATTTT.

The V and J genes are TRBV2 and TRBJ1-1; 12 bases agree with TRBD1. The CDR3 runs to 15 residues. The germline V gene has CDR1 SNHLY and CDR2 FYNNEI. With 7 bases clipped from V and 10 bases from J, the junction kept 13 bases outside the gene matches. The CDR3 coding sequence is TGTGCCAGCACCGGGACAGGGGGCAGGGTTAGTCGAGCTTTCTTT. Amino acid sequence: CASTGTGGRVSRAFF.

This clone has a handful of counts. The rearrangement links TRBV28 to TRBJ1-1; 7 bases agree with TRBD1. Germline V gene data show CDR1 as MDHEN and CDR2 as SYDVKM. Trimming cost V 5 bases and J 3 bases; bases outside gene matches: 3. CDR3 length: 13 amino acids. CDR3 sequence reads: CASSKQGYTEAFF. In nucleotides, the CDR3 is TGTGCCAGCAGTAAACAGGGGTACACTGAAGCTTTCTTT.

The J gene is TRBJ2-1, the V gene TRBV30, with D possibly TRBD2 on 6 matching bases. V lost 7 bases and J lost 5, with 18 bases in between. CDR3 length: 14 residues. CDR1 GTSNPN and CDR2 SVGIG come from the germline V gene (reference sequence). This chain's CDR3 is CASDPGGVNNEQFF. In DNA, the CDR3 is TGTGCCTCCGACCCTGGCGGGGTCAACAATGAGCAGTTCTTC. Based on the CDR3 plus reference TRBV30 and TRBJ2-1, the full variable domain is SQTIHQWPATLVQPVGSPLSLECTVEGTSNPNLYWYRQAAGRGLQLLFYSVGIGQISSEVPQNLSASRPQDRQFILSSKKLLLSDSGFYLCASDPGGVNNEQFFGPGTRLTVL.

The J gene is TRBJ1-5, the V gene TRBV4-1; perhaps TRBD1 as D (5 bases). CDR3 size: 16 residues. Germline CDR1 MGHRA, CDR2 YSYEKL. The germline V and J ends were trimmed by 3 bases and 2 bases, with 14 bases remaining between them. The CDR3 DNA follows: TGCGCCAGCAGCCAGACATTCCCAGGGCGCAATCAGCCCCAGCATTTT. Residues: CASSQTFPGRNQPQHF.

The genes are TRBV27 and TRBJ1-4, with a weak D call TRBD1 (6 bases). The CDR3 sequence is 15 residues long. Trimming removed 2 bases at V and 5 bases at J, with 12 bases between. Germline V gene lookup returns CDR1 MNHEY and CDR2 SMNVEV (reference sequence). CDR3 nucleotide sequence: TGTGCCAGCAGTTTAGGGGGGGGCTCAAATGAAAAACTGTTTTTT. Encoded protein: CASSLGGGSNEKLFF.

This clone turned up a few times. This sequence joins TRBV19 and TRBJ2-2, with 7 bases that match TRBD1. J lost 4 bases, V lost 4 bases, and 3 bases had no gene match. Germline loops: CDR1 LNHDA, CDR2 SQIVND (reference sequence). The CDR3 is 14 amino acids. CDR3 nucleotides: TGTGCCAGTAGTAAGGACAGGACCACCGGGGAGCTGTTTTTT. It translates to CASSKDRTTGELFF.

As regards this clone: At the DNA level, this CDR3 is encoded by other sequences in the same sample as well. V is TRBV3-1 (or the pseudogene TRBV3-2) and J is TRBJ2-3, with 7 positions matching TRBD2. Germline V gene lookup returns CDR1 LGHDT and CDR2 YNNKEL (reference sequence). V was pared by 4 bases and J by 0 bases, with 4 bases of the junction left unmatched. The CDR3 totals 15 residues. CDR3 residues: CASSLGTKSTDTQYF. The CDR3 bases are TGTGCCAGCAGCCTCGGGACTAAAAGCACAGATACGCAGTATTTT.

This clone was seen only a few times. V is TRBV5-1 and J is TRBJ2-1; the match to TRBD2 covers 9 bases. V gave up 3 bases and J gave up 0 bases; unmatched junction bases: 13. The CDR3 length is 19 residues. Per germline, CDR1 SGHRS and CDR2 YFSETQ. This CDR3 reads CASSSNPPAGGISYNEQFF. The DNA of the CDR3 is TGCGCCAGCAGCTCCAACCCCCCCGCGGGGGGGATCTCCTACAATGAGCAGTTCTTC. Variable domain in full (rest from reference TRBV5-1 and TRBJ2-1): KAGVTQTPRYLIKTRGQQVTLSCSPISGHRSVSWYQQTPGQGLQFLFEYFSETQRNKGNFPGRFSGRQFSNSRSEMNVSTLELGDSALYLCASSSNPPAGGISYNEQFFGPGTRLTVL.

V usage is TRBV27 and J usage is TRBJ1-1, with TRBD1 as a possible D gene (6 bases). Germline V lookup: CDR1 MNHEY, CDR2 SMNVEV (reference sequence). V lost 5 bases and J 4 bases, leaving 20 bases between the germline ends. This CDR3 region has 16 residues. CDR3 DNA: TGTGCCAGCAGTACGCGACAGGAGTTTTTCCCCACTGAAGCTTTCTTT. Translating it yields CASSTRQEFFPTEAFF.

This rearrangement joins TRBV5-4 to TRBJ2-3; 7 bases line up with TRBD2. The ends lost 0 bases at V and 2 bases at J; junction bases unmatched: 6. CDR3 size: 16 residues. CDR1 and CDR2 (germline): SGHNT, YYREEE (reference sequence). In DNA form, the CDR3 reads TGTGCCAGCAGCTTGGCCCGGGAGGCCCTCACAGATACGCAGTATTTT. It yields the protein CASSLAREALTDTQYF.